These T cell receptor beta chains were read from a single sample in a study of blood T cell repertoires in COVID-19. Libraries were prepared by immunoSEQ multiplex PCR; TCRdb keeps only in-frame clonotypes and omits some of them. This sample has under 300,000 clones, with over 75% found just once. Sequencing was performed on PBMCs or T cells enriched from blood (not recorded which). These receptors all stem from a woman in her 30s who had recovered from COVID-19. CDR3s include the opening cysteine and the closing phenylalanine or tryptophan. A D gene is named only where the DNA matches it firmly.

v_gene: TRBV20-1; d_gene: -; CDR3aa: CSARSVHEQFF
v_gene: TRBV30; d_gene: -; CDR3aa: CAWSVPPGGKETQYF
v_gene: TRBV7-9; d_gene: -; CDR3aa: CASSLNSQSPLHF
v_gene: TRBV19; d_gene: -; CDR3aa: CASSIEPGGGGAQHF
v_gene: TRBV13; d_gene: TRBD1; CDR3aa: CASSLGLTSGQGGEQYF
v_gene: TRBV30; d_gene: -; CDR3aa: CAWNSGTPRLEAFF
v_gene: TRBV27; d_gene: TRBD2; CDR3aa: CASSFGPGGRADTQYF
v_gene: TRBV2; d_gene: -; CDR3aa: CASSETGYSNQPQHF
v_gene: TRBV7-2; d_gene: -; CDR3aa: CASSLVTLGAGEQFF
v_gene: TRBV18; d_gene: -; CDR3aa: CASSPGLNTEAFF
v_gene: TRBV2; d_gene: TRBD1; CDR3aa: CASSRQGGEQYF
v_gene: TRBV21-1; d_gene: -; CDR3aa: CASSKRADSHNQPQHF
v_gene: TRBV19; d_gene: -; CDR3aa: CASSGPPGRANYGYTF
v_gene: TRBV19; d_gene: TRBD1; CDR3aa: CASTRTGTGGGEQYF
v_gene: TRBV11-3; d_gene: TRBD2; CDR3aa: CASSYGLAANNEQFF
v_gene: TRBV29-1; d_gene: TRBD1; CDR3aa: CSVVTGGYGYTF
v_gene: TRBV6-2/TRBV6-3; d_gene: TRBD2; CDR3aa: CASSQTSGRALYEQYF
v_gene: TRBV24-1; d_gene: -; CDR3aa: CATSDLPGEKLFF
v_gene: TRBV6-5; d_gene: TRBD1; CDR3aa: CASERTGDGANVLTF
v_gene: TRBV7-8; d_gene: -; CDR3aa: CASSLGQPEAFF
v_gene: TRBV9; d_gene: TRBD2; CDR3aa: CASSPAGGSQNEQFF
v_gene: TRBV7-2; d_gene: TRBD1; CDR3aa: CASSLGIGQGSYEQYF
v_gene: TRBV9; d_gene: -; CDR3aa: CASSVDPRAPNEKLFF
v_gene: TRBV6-5; d_gene: -; CDR3aa: CASMENRAQSGELFF
v_gene: TRBV6-5; d_gene: -; CDR3aa: CASSYSRGDHQPQHF
v_gene: TRBV19; d_gene: TRBD1; CDR3aa: CASSSSGGNTEAFF
v_gene: TRBV2; d_gene: -; CDR3aa: CASKGRTDTQYF
v_gene: TRBV2; d_gene: -; CDR3aa: CASSRDRQYGYTF
v_gene: TRBV24-1; d_gene: -; CDR3aa: CATSDLSETQYF
v_gene: TRBV7-9; d_gene: -; CDR3aa: CASSFVDSGANVLTF
v_gene: TRBV7-3; d_gene: -; CDR3aa: CASSSSSTGELFF